Following are 27 T cell receptor beta chains from one sample sequenced in a study of Ad26.COV2.S vaccination and SARS-CoV-2 variants. Clones were sequenced by immunoSEQ multiplex PCR, and TCRdb holds only the in-frame ones, with some missing. This table holds 450,000 to 550,000 clones, 89% found once. Sample treatment: 15 to 20 received Ad26.COV2.S at low or high dose, single or two shots; about 5 received placebo; per-sample allocation not given. At day 63 after the first vaccine or placebo injection, samples were drawn. This material consisted of peripheral blood, taken in a trial of Ad26.COV2.S vaccine versus placebo. These receptors came from a person between 18 and 65 years old who received the Ad26.COV2.S COVID-19 vaccine or a placebo.

V gene TRBV18 combines with J gene TRBJ1-1; no firm D call. The V and J ends lost 4 bases and 6 bases respectively, with 9 bases between them. The CDR3 has 12 residues. Germline V gene sequence: CDR1 KGHSH, CDR2 LQKENI. DNA for the CDR3: TGTGCCAGCTCACTTCGGGAGGCTGAAGCTTTCTTT. Translating it yields CASSLREAEAFF.

The J gene is TRBJ1-6, the V gene TRBV19; D perhaps matches TRBD1 (6 bases). The CDR3 spans 14 residues. V shed 6 bases and J shed 6 bases, with 12 bases lying between them. Germline V lookup: CDR1 LNHDA, CDR2 SQIVND (reference sequence). CDR3 protein: CASSEDRPNSPLHF. CDR3 sequence (DNA): TGTGCCAGTAGCGAGGACAGACCTAATTCACCCCTCCACTTT.

V gene TRBV15 combines with J gene TRBJ1-2; no clear D. Germline CDR1 is LNHNV and CDR2 is YYDKDF (reference sequence). The CDR3 consists of 13 residues. V lost 6 bases to trimming and J lost 3 bases, with 11 bases between them. The CDR3: CATRGFQDYGYTF. In DNA, the CDR3 is TGTGCCACCAGGGGTTTCCAGGACTATGGCTACACCTTC.

The chain couples TRBV21-1 to TRBJ2-7; the table calls TRBD1, which could not be checked here. TRBV21-1 is labeled a pseudogene. The CDR3 covers 19 residues. The CDR3 DNA reads TGTGCCAGCAGCAAAGAAGGGCCGAGAGGACAGGGGGCTGGGTACGAGCAGTACGTC. Translation: CASSKEGPRGQGAGYEQYV.

The chain joins TRBV7-9 to TRBJ1-1; 7 nucleotides align to TRBD1. Germline-derived CDR1 and CDR2 are SEHNR and FQNEAQ (reference sequence). The CDR3 length is 16 residues. The trim removed 6 bases at V and 1 base at J, leaving 11 bases unmatched. The CDR3 loop reads CASSSAAGQTNTEAFF. DNA of the CDR3: TGTGCCAGCAGTTCGGCCGCGGGACAGACGAACACTGAAGCTTTCTTT.

This chain uses TRBV19 with TRBJ2-3; D may be TRBD1 or TRBD2 (5 bases each). V lost 6 bases and J 1 base, leaving 11 bases between the germline ends. The CDR3 is made up of 14 amino acids. Germline CDR1 reads LNHDA; CDR2 reads SQIVND (reference sequence). As DNA, the CDR3 is TGTGCCAGTAGGGGGCTAGCCCGCACAGATACGCAGTATTTT. This translates into CASRGLARTDTQYF.

This clone was detected once. This chain joins TRBV7-9 and TRBJ2-1; TRBD1 matches at 7 bases. The V and J ends lost 8 bases and 0 bases, in that order; junction bases with no gene match: 7. Germline CDR1 is SEHNR and CDR2 is FQNEAQ (reference sequence). This CDR3 has 15 residues. The chain's CDR3 is CASRPQGSSYNEQFF. CDR3 DNA sequence: TGTGCCAGCCGCCCACAGGGGAGCTCCTACAATGAGCAGTTCTTC.

The sample holds one count of this clone. The V call is TRBV27, the J call TRBJ2-1; 10 bases are a match to TRBD1. Germline CDR1 is MNHEY and CDR2 is SMNVEV (reference sequence). The J segment lost 0 bases and the V segment lost 1 base, leaving 9 bases of the junction unmatched. This CDR3 spans 19 amino acids. The CDR3 DNA is TGTGCCAGCAGTTTATATCGGGGGACAGGGGTCAGCTCCTACAATGAGCAGTTCTTC. Translating it yields CASSLYRGTGVSSYNEQFF.

The rearrangement links TRBV6-2 or TRBV6-3 to TRBJ2-5, with 9 bases identical to TRBD2. The germline gives CDR1 MNHEY, CDR2 SVGEGT. Trimming removed 2 bases from V and 1 base from J; junction bases left unmatched: 5. The CDR3 has 16 amino acids. CDR3 coding DNA: TGTGCCAGCAGTTACCCCACAGCGGGAGGCCAAGAGACCCAGTACTTC. Residues: CASSYPTAGGQETQYF.

The chain couples TRBV12-3 or TRBV12-4 to TRBJ1-2; D unresolved. This CDR3 contains 10 residues. V was shortened by 5 bases and J by 7 bases, with 5 bases between the two germline ends. The CDR3 region has the DNA TGTGCCAGCAGTGGCATTGGCTACACCTTC. This codes for CASSGIGYTF.

The chain uses TRBV24-1 and TRBJ2-1, with TRBD2 as a possible D gene (6 bases). Germline V gives CDR1 KGHDR, CDR2 SFDVKD. This CDR3 spans 14 amino acids. Between the trimmed V and J ends, which lost 4 bases and 7 bases, there was a span of 13 bases. CDR3 in DNA: TGTGCCACCAGTGACCCAACTAGCTCGAATGAGCAGTTCTTC. This encodes CATSDPTSSNEQFF.

V gene TRBV5-4 combines with J gene TRBJ2-3, with D possibly being TRBD2 (5 bases). CDR3 length: 14 amino acids. Trimming removed 4 bases from V and 2 bases from J, with 11 bases in between. Germline V gene sequence: CDR1 SGHNT, CDR2 YYREEE (reference sequence). The CDR3 loop reads CASSRTRNTDTQYF. DNA for the CDR3: TGTGCCAGCAGCCGAACTAGGAACACAGATACGCAGTATTTT.

In its sample, this clone was seen a few times. The chain uses TRBV9 and TRBJ1-2; 7 bases are a match to TRBD1. Per germline, CDR1 SGDLS and CDR2 YYNGEE. V shed 0 bases, J shed 4 bases, and the junction held 6 bases outside the gene matches. This CDR3 has 15 residues. The CDR3 DNA reads as TGTGCCAGCAGCGTAGCAGGCAGGGGGTTCTATGGCTACACCTTC. Its translation: CASSVAGRGFYGYTF.

This chain links TRBV5-5 with TRBJ2-4; D is unclear. The CDR3 consists of 14 residues. Trimming pared 9 bases from V and 5 bases from J, leaving 18 bases between. Looked up from germline, CDR1 is SGHKS and CDR2 is YYEKEE (reference sequence). The CDR3 protein is CATNPHLSQNIQYF. The CDR3 DNA reads as TGTGCCACTAATCCACACCTTAGCCAAAACATTCAGTACTTC.

V usage is TRBV5-6 and J usage is TRBJ1-4; TRBD1 matches 7 bases. Per germline, CDR1 SGHDT and CDR2 YYEEEE. J gave up 6 bases and V 1 base, and 3 bases lay outside the gene matches. This CDR3 has 14 residues. The CDR3 coding sequence is TGTGCCAGCAGCTTGACAGGGGCTGATGAAAAACTGTTTTTT. Protein: CASSLTGADEKLFF.

The rearrangement uses TRBV19 and TRBJ1-5; D gene uncertain. Per the germline V gene, CDR1 is LNHDA and CDR2 is SQIVND (reference sequence). The CDR3 has 15 residues. The V gene lost 1 base and the J gene lost 3 bases, with 10 bases spanning the gap. As DNA, the CDR3 is TGTGCCAGTAGTATAGCGGCGGGGAACAATCAGCCCCAGCATTTT. This encodes CASSIAAGNNQPQHF.

This clone was recorded at least ten times. The rearrangement uses TRBV7-2 and TRBJ1-2; D is uncertain. CDR1 SGHTA and CDR2 FQGNSA come from the germline V gene. Trimming took 1 base from V and 4 from J, leaving 7 bases between them. CDR3 length: 13 residues. The CDR3 sequence: CASSLVSIYGYTF. The CDR3 nucleotides read TGTGCCAGCAGCTTAGTTAGCATCTATGGCTACACCTTC.

The chain joins TRBV6-5 to TRBJ1-1; D remains unclear. CDR1 and CDR2 (germline): MNHEY, SVGAGI. The CDR3 extends over 11 amino acids. V shed 0 bases and J shed 10 bases, with 6 bases lying between them. CDR3 in amino acids: CASSYSGLAFF. CDR3 DNA sequence: TGTGCCAGCAGTTACTCTGGGCTAGCTTTCTTT.

The chain combines TRBV11-2 with TRBJ1-2; TRBD1 aligns across 8 bases. The CDR3 consists of 15 residues. The J segment lost 4 bases and the V segment lost 4 bases, leaving 8 bases of the junction unmatched. The V gene's germline CDR1 is SGHAT and CDR2 FQNNGV. The CDR3 DNA is TGTGCCAGCAGCTCTTACAGGGGGAATAGCTATGGCTACACCTTC. Its translation: CASSSYRGNSYGYTF. Full variable domain (missing parts from reference TRBV11-2 and TRBJ1-2): EAGVAQSPRYKIIEKRQSVAFWCNPISGHATLYWYQQILGQGPKLLIQFQNNGVVDDSQLPKDRFSAERLKGVDSTLKIQPAKLEDSAVYLCASSSYRGNSYGYTFGSGTRLTVV.

The chain joins TRBV5-1 to TRBJ2-7; D remains unclear. Germline loops: CDR1 SGHRS, CDR2 YFSETQ. The length of the CDR3 is 13 residues. Trimming took off 0 bases at V and 3 bases at J, with 7 bases between the two ends. CDR3 bases: TGCGCCAGCAGCTTGGGACAAAACTACGAGCAGTACGTC. Translating gives CASSLGQNYEQYV.

This sequence joins TRBV9 and TRBJ2-1; perhaps D is TRBD1 or TRBD2 (5 bases each). CDR3 length: 15 residues. V gave up 4 bases and J gave up 4 bases, with 15 bases separating them. Germline V gene sequence: CDR1 SGDLS, CDR2 YYNGEE. As DNA, the CDR3 is TGTGCCAGCAGCAGGACGGGACGAGGGTACAATGAGCAGTTCTTC. Amino acid sequence: CASSRTGRGYNEQFF.

The gene calls are TRBV19 and TRBJ1-2; no firm D call. The germline V gene encodes CDR1 LNHDA and CDR2 SQIVND (reference sequence). The CDR3 has 14 amino acids. Trimming removed 0 bases from V and 10 bases from J, with 15 bases in between. The CDR3 loop is CASSIDLWRSYYTF. For the CDR3, the DNA is TGTGCCAGTAGTATAGATCTCTGGAGATCCTACTACACCTTC.

This clone was seen only once. The V gene is TRBV19, the J gene TRBJ1-1, with D unresolved. CDR1 is LNHDA, CDR2 SQIVND, per germline (reference sequence). V lost 7 bases, J lost 1 base, and 16 bases lay in between. This CDR3 is 15 amino acids long. This chain's CDR3 is CASNHGYGENTEAFF. CDR3 DNA sequence: TGTGCCAGTAATCATGGGTACGGTGAGAACACTGAAGCTTTCTTT.

This chain uses TRBV10-1 with TRBJ2-6; 10 positions match TRBD1. The CDR3 is 18 amino acids. Per germline, CDR1 WNHNN and CDR2 SYGVQD (reference sequence). V shed 5 bases and J 1 base; nucleotides not matched to a gene: 8. The CDR3 sequence: CASSLPGQGLSGANVLTF. DNA of the CDR3: TGCGCCAGCAGTCTCCCGGGACAGGGGCTTTCTGGGGCCAACGTCCTGACTTTC.

V usage is TRBV6-6 and J usage is TRBJ2-5, with 9 bases identical to TRBD1. Trimming took 2 bases from V and 4 from J; bases not matched to a gene: 8. CDR1 and CDR2 (germline): MNHNY, SVGAGI (reference sequence). The CDR3 covers 16 residues. The CDR3 DNA sequence: TGTGCCAGCAGTTACGCCCCCGAGACAGGGGGAGAGACCCAGTACTTC. This sequence encodes CASSYAPETGGETQYF.

This clone showed up just a few times. The V gene is TRBV9, the J gene TRBJ1-6; maybe TRBD1 (6 bases). Germline V gene sequence: CDR1 SGDLS, CDR2 YYNGEE. This CDR3 is built from 15 residues. V lost 0 bases and J 7 bases, leaving 11 bases between the germline ends. This chain's CDR3 is CASSVEGGLNSPLHF. DNA for the CDR3: TGTGCCAGCAGCGTAGAGGGGGGATTGAATTCACCCCTCCACTTT. Full variable domain (outside the CDR3, taken from reference TRBV9 and TRBJ1-6): DSGVTQTPKHLITATGQRVTLRCSPRSGDLSVYWYQQSLDQGLQFLIQYYNGEERAKGNILERFSAQQFPDLHSELNLSSLELGDSALYFCASSVEGGLNSPLHFGNGTRLTVT.

Here the CDR3 reads CASSEIRGHEQYV. Here the CDR3 DNA reads TGTGCCAGCAGTGAAATCAGGGGTCACGAGCAGTACGTC. This chain uses TRBV2 with TRBJ2-7; a possible D gene is TRBD1 (6 bases). V gave up 2 bases and J gave up 5 bases, with 10 bases separating them. Germline loops: CDR1 SNHLY, CDR2 FYNNEI. The CDR3 is 13 amino acids.